This record covers a single T cell receptor beta chain. No antigen is known for it. CDR1 and CDR2 (germline): SGHTA, FQGNSA. This CDR3 contains 10 residues. Trimming cost V 8 bases and J 2 bases, with 3 bases left between them. Sequencing targeted expressed TCRB transcripts, as all isolated RNA had been reverse transcribed. Per sample, stem cell-like memory T cell libraries averaged approximately 930,000 reads. Profiling relied on immunoSEQ multiplex PCR, and the TCRdb table lists in-frame clones only, not all of them. This sample has approximately 90,000 clones, with 25% to 35% found just once. This entry belongs to a study of beta chain features in type 1 diabetes. Study at large: Healthy donors resembled patients in age, gender and cell yields. Study results and limitations: When Type 1 diabetes patients were examined, their TCRB CDR3s proved moderately but significantly shorter in all four CD4+ subsets.

One heparinised draw, averaging about 0.11 L, was taken per donor. The V gene is TRBV7-2, the J gene TRBJ2-5; D is undetermined. This receptor was obtained from a woman aged 18 to 35 in good health. Sequenced sample: stem cell memory CD4+ T cells from blood. The CDR3 DNA reads as TGTGCCAGCGAGCAAGAGACCCAGTACTTC. It yields the protein CASEQETQYF.